This is a list of T cell receptor beta chains from one sample in a study of blood T cell repertoires in COVID-19. Generated by immunoSEQ multiplex PCR, the TCRdb table keeps only in-frame clones and is missing some. The profile shows 50,000 to 70,000 clones, around 90% of them singletons. Sample: peripheral blood. Receptor source: a woman aged 80 or over with active COVID-19. Both conserved end residues are part of each CDR3. Each record gives: D gene, V gene, CDR3 length, J gene, clone size, CDR3 DNA, CDR3 protein. D genes are given only for firm matches. Clone sizes are given selectively: once, few, many, or a class where the clone is expanded.

>TRBD1|TRBV3-1/TRBV3-2|16|TRBJ1-4|-
TGTGCCAGCAGCTCCCCGCTGACAGGGGGCGGTGAAAAACTGTTTTTT
CASSSPLTGGGEKLFF
>-|TRBV5-1|15|TRBJ2-5|-
TGCGCCAGCAGCTTATTACAGGATAACCAAGAGACCCAGTACTTC
CASSLLQDNQETQYF
>TRBD1|TRBV6-6|17|TRBJ2-1|-
TGTGCCAGCAGGCGAACGTGGGGACAGGGTCAAAACAATGAGCAGTTCTTC
CASRRTWGQGQNNEQFF
>-|TRBV2|14|TRBJ1-1|-
TGTGCCAGCGGAAACCGTCGGGGGGTCGAGGGAGCTTTCTTT
CASGNRRGVEGAFF
>-|TRBV6-4|19|TRBJ2-4|-
TGTGCCAGCAGTGTCCCAAGGGGCCGACTAGTTCGGGCCAAAAACATTCAGTACTTC
CASSVPRGRLVRAKNIQYF
>-|TRBV11-2|15|TRBJ1-5|-
TGTGCCAGCAGCGTAGGGACATCCCGCAATCAGCCCCAGCATTTT
CASSVGTSRNQPQHF
>-|TRBV3-1/TRBV3-2|17|TRBJ1-5|-
TGTGCCAGCAGCCAAGATCTAGGCGGGGTCCGTAATCAGCCCCAGCATTTT
CASSQDLGGVRNQPQHF
>TRBD2|TRBV11-3|15|TRBJ2-1|-
TGTGCCAGCAGCTTAGGGCTAGCGGGAGGGGGTGAGCAGTTCTTC
CASSLGLAGGGEQFF
>TRBD1|TRBV19|13|TRBJ1-1|-
TGTGCCAGTGTCTTTGCTGAAGGGGGCGTCGCTTTCTTT
CASVFAEGGVAFF
>TRBD2|TRBV7-8|15|TRBJ2-3|-
TGTGCCAGCAGGTCCGGGACTAGCGATGCGAATACGCAGTATTTT
CASRSGTSDANTQYF
>TRBD2|TRBV30|14|TRBJ2-5|-
TGTGCCTGGGCGACTAGCGGGGCCCCGGAGACCCAGTACTTC
CAWATSGAPETQYF
>-|TRBV30|14|TRBJ1-4|-
TGTGCCTGGACCAGAATTGCAACTAATGAAAAACTGTTTTTT
CAWTRIATNEKLFF
>TRBD1|TRBV10-3|17|TRBJ1-1|-
TGTGCCATCAGCGCGACAGGGGGCGATGCGGCGAACACTGAAGCTTTCTTT
CAISATGGDAANTEAFF
>-|TRBV5-1|14|TRBJ2-3|-
TGCGCCAGCAGCCCGGACCAGGGCCCAGATACGCAGTATTTT
CASSPDQGPDTQYF
>TRBD1|TRBV5-1|16|TRBJ1-6|-
TGCGCCAGCAGCTTGGTACTTCCGGGACAGGGATCACCCCTCCACTTT
CASSLVLPGQGSPLHF
>-|TRBV6-5|15|TRBJ2-1|-
TGTGCCAGCAGCCCCGGACAGCCTCCTAACAATGAGCAGTTCTTC
CASSPGQPPNNEQFF
>TRBD1|TRBV28|23|TRBJ1-2|-
TGTGCCAGCAGTTCTCTTTCCCCCGGGACAGGGGTCACCCCCTTCTTAAACTCCTATGGCTACACCTTC
CASSSLSPGTGVTPFLNSYGYTF
>-|TRBV28|12|TRBJ2-5|once
TGTGCCAGCAGCCGGGGTGAAGAGACCCAGTACTTC
CASSRGEETQYF
>-|TRBV5-1|15|TRBJ2-5|-
TGCGCCAGCAACCACTGGGGGCAAAACCAAGAGACCCAGTACTTC
CASNHWGQNQETQYF
>-|TRBV5-4|15|TRBJ1-1|-
TGTGCCAGCAGCTTGGCCCCGGGGGTGGACACTGAAGCTTTCTTT
CASSLAPGVDTEAFF
>-|TRBV7-2|14|TRBJ1-1|-
TGTGCCAGCAGCTTAGCTTTCGTGAACACTGAAGCTTTCTTT
CASSLAFVNTEAFF
>TRBD2|TRBV5-4|13|TRBJ2-5|-
TGTGCCAGCGGTAGCGGGGGCGGGGAGACCCAGTACTTC
CASGSGGGETQYF
>-|TRBV5-1|14|TRBJ2-5|-
TGCGCCAGCAGCCCAGACAGTTACCAAGAGACCCAGTACTTC
CASSPDSYQETQYF
>-|TRBV11-2|14|TRBJ1-2|-
TGTGCCAGCAGCTTAGGCGGCAGGGCCTATGGCTACACCTTC
CASSLGGRAYGYTF
>TRBD2|TRBV5-1|19|TRBJ2-3|-
TGCGCCAGCAGCTTGGATTGGCCTAGCGGGGGCCCTAGCACAGATACGCAGTATTTT
CASSLDWPSGGPSTDTQYF